One and the same sample provided the 8 T cell receptor beta chains below, sequenced in a study of control samples from healthy donors and cancer patients. The table came from immunoSEQ multiplex PCR; TCRdb's copy has only in-frame clones and leaves some out. The repertoire includes about 140,000 clones, over 85% of them detected once, and around 10% sits in the top ten. Sequences were obtained from blood. The receptors were gathered from a man aged 25 to 40 in good health.

The chain is built from TRBV11-2 and TRBJ2-7, with 7 bases aligning to TRBD2. The CDR3 runs 14 residues. J gave up 4 bases and V 7 bases, and 10 bases lay outside the gene matches. Germline lookup yields CDR1 SGHAT and CDR2 FQNNGV. CDR3 DNA sequence: TGTGCCAGCACCCGTGTAGGCGGGAGTTACGAGCAGTACTTC. Encoded protein: CASTRVGGSYEQYF.

This sequence joins TRBV3-1 (or the pseudogene TRBV3-2) and TRBJ1-1; tentative D call: TRBD1 (5 bases). The ends were cut back, 7 bases at V and 9 bases at J, with 18 bases in the middle. Germline CDR1 and CDR2: LGHDT and YNNKEL (reference sequence). The CDR3 sequence is 13 residues long. This chain's CDR3 is CASTQGVGLKAFF. The CDR3 DNA is TGTGCCAGCACTCAAGGAGTGGGACTCAAAGCTTTCTTT.

The chain couples TRBV10-3 to TRBJ1-1; 9 bases match TRBD1. The CDR3 loop spans 13 amino acids. Looked up from germline, CDR1 is ENHRY and CDR2 is SYGVKD. V lost 10 bases and J lost 5; bases outside the gene matches: 8. The DNA of the CDR3 is TGTGCCAGTGGACAGGGGTTTTTTACTGAAGCTTTCTTT. This gives the protein CASGQGFFTEAFF.

The rearrangement links TRBV7-2 to TRBJ2-1; 8 bases fit TRBD2. The junction had 8 bases not matched to a gene; V was cut back by 1 base and J by 6 bases. Germline V CDR1 and CDR2: SGHTA, FQGNSA. The CDR3 totals 16 residues. CDR3: CASSLVGGTRSNEQFF. The CDR3 DNA follows: TGTGCCAGCAGCTTAGTGGGGGGGACTAGATCCAATGAGCAGTTCTTC.

This clone was counted a single time. The gene calls are TRBV29-1 and TRBJ1-5; perhaps TRBD1 as D (5 bases). This CDR3 region has 12 residues. V was pared by 4 bases and J by 6 bases, with 10 bases between. Looked up from germline, CDR1 is SQVTM and CDR2 is ANQGSEA. The CDR3 DNA sequence: TGCAGCGTTGCCGGGGGTGGTCAGCCCCAGCATTTT. It codes for CSVAGGGQPQHF. Filled out from reference TRBV29-1 and TRBJ1-5, the complete variable domain reads SAVISQKPSRDICQRGTSLTIQCQVDSQVTMMFWYRQQPGQSLTLIATANQGSEATYESGFVIDKFPISRPNLTFSTLTVSNMSPEDSSIYLCSVAGGGQPQHFGDGTRLSIL.

The chain employs TRBV5-6 and TRBJ2-7; TRBD2 agrees at 12 bases. Germline V CDR1 and CDR2: SGHDT, YYEEEE. Trimming took 7 bases from V and 3 from J; bases not matched to a gene: 8. The CDR3 totals 15 residues. This chain's CDR3 is CASYGLAGTNYEQYF. The DNA of the CDR3 is TGTGCCAGCTATGGACTAGCGGGAACCAACTACGAGCAGTACTTC.

V is TRBV27 and J is TRBJ2-1; 8 nucleotides agree with TRBD2. Germline CDR1 reads MNHEY; CDR2 reads SMNVEV (reference sequence). V gave up 6 bases and J gave up 3 bases; unmatched junction bases: 4. The CDR3 has 14 residues. The CDR3 reads CASSLSGNYNEQFF. CDR3 DNA sequence: TGTGCCAGCAGCCTTAGCGGGAACTACAATGAGCAGTTCTTC.

The rearrangement joins TRBV2 to TRBJ2-7; 11 nucleotides agree with TRBD1. CDR1 is SNHLY and CDR2 is FYNNEI in the germline V gene. The CDR3 length is 13 residues. With V trimmed by 9 bases and J by 3 bases, 4 bases remained unmatched. In DNA, the CDR3 is TGTGCCAGTCAGGACAGGGGGCTCTACGAGCAGTACTTC. This sequence encodes CASQDRGLYEQYF.